This record concerns one TCR beta chain sequence. This clonotype was seen repeatedly, ten times or more. There is no known antigen for this receptor. Base qualities are missing; no much larger clone stands one base away. These data belong to a study of T cell repertoires in cytomegalovirus infection (dated by TCRdb to about 2019). In the study overall: Donor HLA type was relevant to the analysis, because carriage of CMV infection together with the matching HLA type was indicated by public TCR beta signatures.

The data were produced on an Illumina HiSeq 1500. In-frame beta chains were kept once TCRdb had trimmed the public reads at Q25 with fastp and called clones with MiXCR. Duplicate CDR3 protein sequences are folded into a single record with the most common DNA and genes. A total of roughly 500,000 distinct CDR3 sequences appear in this sample, more than 15% of them only once. Around 25% of the sample is taken by the ten largest. Overall study outcomes, separate from this receptor: Cumulative frequency of public TCR beta family members discriminated carriers of CMV infection plus the relevant HLA type in this cohort and an independent approximately 400-donor cohort. In the ex vivo response, HLA-C-restricted CMV-specific TCR beta clonotypes were dominant, and in two of eight donors the single most frequent clonotype came from this HLA-C-restricted group.

From the germline V gene, CDR1 is MNHNS and CDR2 is SASEGT. Counted from cysteine to phenylalanine, this CDR3 has 13 amino acids. Left in the record is the CDR3 DNA by itself, 39 bases read in frame from the first base. V sheds 1 base and J sheds 9 bases, leaving 10 bases between their ends. The sequenced material came from CD8+ T cells from PBMCs. The receptor comes from a human donor in good health (CMV status not recorded). Some clones in this sample may be carry-over from other donors' samples. Recombination connected TRBV6-1 to TRBJ2-1; TRBD1 is a weak D gene call, 5 bases matching. For the CDR3, the sequence is CASSEVRGSEQFF. The nucleotides are TGTGCCAGCAGTGAAGTAAGGGGCAGTGAGCAGTTCTTC.